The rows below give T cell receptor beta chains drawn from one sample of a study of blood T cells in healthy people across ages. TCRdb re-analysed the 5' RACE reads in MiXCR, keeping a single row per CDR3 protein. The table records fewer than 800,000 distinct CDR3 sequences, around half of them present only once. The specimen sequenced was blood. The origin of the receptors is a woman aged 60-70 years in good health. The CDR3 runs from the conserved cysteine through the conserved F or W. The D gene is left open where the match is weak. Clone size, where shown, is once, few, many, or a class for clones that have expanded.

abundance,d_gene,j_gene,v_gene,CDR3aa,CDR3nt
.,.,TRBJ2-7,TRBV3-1,CASSLSLLSYEQYF,TGTGCCAGCAGTCTGAGCCTACTTTCCTACGAGCAGTACTTC
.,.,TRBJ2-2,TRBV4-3,CASSQVIGITGELFF,TGCGCCAGCAGCCAAGTGATTGGGATCACCGGGGAGCTGTTTTTT
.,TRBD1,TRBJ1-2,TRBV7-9,CASSFGTGHGYTF,TGTGCCAGCAGCTTTGGGACAGGGCACGGCTACACCTTC
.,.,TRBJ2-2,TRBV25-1,CASLSYEPGELFF,TGTGCCAGCCTTAGCTACGAGCCCGGGGAGCTGTTTTTT
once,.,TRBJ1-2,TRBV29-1,CSAGSQQGGYGYTF,TGCAGCGCCGGCAGCCAACAGGGAGGGTATGGCTACACCTTC
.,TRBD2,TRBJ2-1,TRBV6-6,CASSYTSGGEQFF,TGTGCCAGCAGTTACACTAGCGGCGGTGAGCAGTTCTTC
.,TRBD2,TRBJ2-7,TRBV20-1,CSARALRSSGSPEQYF,TGCAGTGCTAGGGCGTTGAGGAGTAGCGGGAGCCCCGAGCAGTACTTC
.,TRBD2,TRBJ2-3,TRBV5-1,CASSLRQREAKDTQYF,TGCGCCAGCAGCTTGAGGCAGCGGGAGGCGAAAGATACGCAGTATTTT
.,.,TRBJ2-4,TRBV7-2,CASSHRRAEAHIAKNIQYF,TGTGCCAGCAGCCACCGGCGGGCGGAGGCGCATATAGCCAAAAACATTCAGTACTTC
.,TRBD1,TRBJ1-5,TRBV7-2,CASSLDRGFNQPQHF,TGTGCCAGCAGCTTAGACAGGGGATTCAATCAGCCCCAGCATTTT
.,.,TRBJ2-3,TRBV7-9,CASSAAGTHSTDTQYF,TGTGCCAGCAGCGCCGCCGGGACACATAGCACAGATACGCAGTATTTT
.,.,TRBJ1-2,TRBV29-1,CSVAGTLAYGYTF,TGCAGCGTTGCAGGGACGCTGGCCTATGGCTACACCTTC
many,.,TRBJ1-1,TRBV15,CATSRRRNTEAFF,TGTGCCACCAGCAGACGCCGAAACACTGAAGCTTTCTTT
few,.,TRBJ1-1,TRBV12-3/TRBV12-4,CASNLGVRANTEAFF,TGTGCCAGCAACCTAGGCGTCAGGGCGAACACTGAAGCTTTCTTT
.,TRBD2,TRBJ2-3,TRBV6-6,CASSYPREDSPDTQYF,TGTGCCAGCAGTTACCCCCGGGAGGATAGCCCAGATACGCAGTATTTT
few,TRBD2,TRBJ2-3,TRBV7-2,CASSLEAGRVTDTQYF,TGTGCCAGCAGCTTAGAAGCGGGAAGAGTCACAGATACGCAGTATTTT
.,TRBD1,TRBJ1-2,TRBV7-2,CASSYRQGAGYGYTF,TGTGCCAGCAGCTACAGACAGGGGGCTGGCTATGGCTACACCTTC
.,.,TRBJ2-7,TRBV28,CASSLIRQGTHEQYF,TGTGCCAGCAGTTTAATCCGTCAGGGAACCCACGAGCAGTACTTC
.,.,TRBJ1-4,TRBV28,CASSGQDSEKLFF,TGTGCCAGCAGTGGTCAGGACAGTGAAAAACTGTTTTTT
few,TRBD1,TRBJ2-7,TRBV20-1,CSAGRGQGLYEQYF,TGCAGTGCTGGACGGGGACAGGGTCTCTACGAGCAGTACTTC
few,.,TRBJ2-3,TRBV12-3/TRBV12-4,CASSFGPGLSTDTQYF,.
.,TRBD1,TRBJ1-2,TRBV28,CASSFPGTGGHNYGYTF,TGTGCCAGCAGTTTTCCCGGGACAGGGGGCCATAACTATGGCTACACCTTC
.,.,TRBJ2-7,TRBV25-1,CASGGPGQSYNEQYF,TGTGCCAGCGGAGGTCCGGGGCAGAGCTACAATGAGCAGTACTTC
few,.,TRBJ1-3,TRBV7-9,CASSFGGGAGNTIYF,TGTGCCAGCAGCTTTGGGGGGGGCGCCGGAAACACCATATATTTT
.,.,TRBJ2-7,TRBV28,CASSFGTAGLAYEQYF,TGTGCCAGCAGTTTCGGTACAGCGGGCCTGGCCTACGAGCAGTACTTC
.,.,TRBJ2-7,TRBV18,CASSPQTEYEQYF,TGTGCCAGCTCACCACAAACGGAATACGAGCAGTACTTC
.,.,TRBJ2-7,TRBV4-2,CASSQSETSPYEQYF,TGTGCCAGCAGCCAATCGGAGACTAGTCCCTACGAGCAGTACTTC
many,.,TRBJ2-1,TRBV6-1,CASSDGGDEQFF,TGTGCCAGCAGTGACGGGGGCGATGAGCAGTTCTTC
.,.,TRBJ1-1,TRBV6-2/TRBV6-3,CASSYPHGGVGAFF,TGTGCCAGCAGTTACCCCCATGGGGGCGTGGGAGCTTTCTTT
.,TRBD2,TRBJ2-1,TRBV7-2,CASSLGRLANEQFF,TGTGCCAGCAGCTTAGGTCGACTAGCGAACGAGCAGTTCTTC
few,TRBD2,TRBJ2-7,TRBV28,CASTVLAGTSEQYF,TGTGCCAGCACCGTACTAGCGGGTACTTCCGAGCAGTACTTC
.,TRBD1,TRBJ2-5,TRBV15,CATSRQGFRQETQYF,TGTGCCACCAGCCGACAGGGGTTCAGGCAAGAGACCCAGTACTTC
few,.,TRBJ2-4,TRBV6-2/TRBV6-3,CASSWMKNIQYF,TGTGCCAGCAGTTGGATGAAAAACATTCAGTACTTC
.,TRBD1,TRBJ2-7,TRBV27,CASSLASGGLSYEQYF,TGTGCCAGCAGTTTAGCTTCAGGGGGCCTAAGCTACGAGCAGTACTTC
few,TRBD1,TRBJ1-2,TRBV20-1,CSAEDREGYGYTF,TGCAGTGCTGAGGACAGGGAAGGCTATGGCTACACCTTC
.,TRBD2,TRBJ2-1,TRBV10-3,CVISESGGRARYNEQFF,TGTGTCATCAGTGAGTCCGGAGGGAGGGCCAGGTACAATGAGCAGTTCTTC
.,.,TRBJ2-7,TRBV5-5,CASSSETSSYEQYF,TGTGCCAGCAGCTCTGAAACGTCCTCCTACGAGCAGTACTTC
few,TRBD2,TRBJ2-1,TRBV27,CASSETSGTLYNEQFF,TGTGCCAGCAGTGAAACTAGCGGGACTTTATACAATGAGCAGTTCTTC
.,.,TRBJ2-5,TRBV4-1,CASSQERSNPKTQYF,TGCGCCAGCAGCCAAGAGCGGTCTAACCCCAAGACCCAGTACTTC
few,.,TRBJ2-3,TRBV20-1,CSASGRTVTDTQYF,TGCAGTGCTAGCGGGCGGACCGTCACAGATACGCAGTATTTT
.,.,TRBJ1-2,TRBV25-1,CASSEWGLTYGYTF,TGTGCCAGCAGTGAATGGGGCCTGACCTATGGCTACACCTTC
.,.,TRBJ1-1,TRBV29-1,CSVGGWENTETFF,TGCAGCGTTGGAGGATGGGAGAACACTGAAACTTTCTTT
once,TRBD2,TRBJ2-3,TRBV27,CASSLREEKLDTQYF,TGTGCCAGCAGTTTACGGGAGGAGAAGTTGGATACGCAGTATTTT
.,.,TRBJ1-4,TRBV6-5,CASSYQPRGGGEKLFF,TGTGCCAGCAGTTATCAGCCCAGAGGGGGAGGAGAAAAACTGTTTTTT
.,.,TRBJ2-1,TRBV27,CASSLMQQGSAYNEQFF,TGTGCCAGCAGTTTAATGCAGCAGGGGTCCGCATACAATGAGCAGTTCTTC
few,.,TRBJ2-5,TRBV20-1,CSASPGTKETQYF,TGCAGTGCTAGTCCCGGGACCAAAGAGACCCAGTACTTC
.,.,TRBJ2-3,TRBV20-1,CSARDPKEGDTQYF,TGCAGTGCTAGGGACCCCAAAGAGGGTGATACGCAGTATTTT
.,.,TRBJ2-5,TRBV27,CASSPIQGGQETQYF,TGTGCCAGCAGTCCGATACAGGGAGGGCAAGAGACCCAGTACTTC
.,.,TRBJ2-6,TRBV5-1,CASSLALGGVSGANVLTF,TGCGCCAGCAGCTTGGCCTTAGGAGGGGTCTCTGGGGCCAACGTCCTGACTTTC
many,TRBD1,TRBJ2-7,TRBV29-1,CSVSWGDRRTYEQYF,TGCAGCGTTAGCTGGGGGGACAGGCGAACCTACGAGCAGTACTTC
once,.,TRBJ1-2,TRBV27,CASSSLVAYGYTF,TGTGCCAGCAGTTCTTTAGTAGCCTATGGCTACACCTTC
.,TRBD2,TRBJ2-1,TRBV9,CASSVESGNYNEQFF,TGTGCCAGCAGCGTAGAAAGCGGGAACTACAATGAGCAGTTCTTC
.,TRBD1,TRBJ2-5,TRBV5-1,CASSFGTGKETQYF,TGCGCCAGCAGCTTCGGGACAGGGAAAGAGACCCAGTACTTC
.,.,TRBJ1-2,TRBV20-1,CSARDVSSGPLGGYTF,TGCAGTGCTAGAGATGTCTCGTCAGGGCCCCTAGGAGGCTACACCTTC
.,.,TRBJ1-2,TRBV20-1,CSARRQDYGYTF,TGCAGTGCTAGGCGTCAGGACTATGGCTACACCTTC